Sequencing of this TCR beta chain was carried out in a study of a mutant IDH1 vaccine in newly diagnosed glioma. Study details: Patients came in for eight vaccinations, in weeks 1, 3, 5, 7, 11, 15, 19 and 23. Vaccines began 4-6 weeks after radiotherapy alone, or with temozolomide cycles. Patients had received radiotherapy, temozolomide, or both previously, most receiving both. The study's findings and limits: Immune responses arising from the vaccine appeared in approximately 92% of patients.

The time point denotes: week 23, last vaccination. Vaccine doses each comprised 300 ug of mutant IDH1 20-mer peptide, with topical imiquimod. Trimming at V came to 3 bases and at J to 0 bases, leaving 5 bases not matched to a gene. CDR1 SGHDT and CDR2 YYEEEE come from the germline V gene. The CDR3 totals 15 residues. This table comes from immunoSEQ multiplex PCR, and its TCRdb copy is limited to in-frame clones, with some not included. The sample has roughly 74,000 clones, 65% to 90% seen once. Note on this clone: What it recognizes is unknown.

This chain connects TRBV5-6 to TRBJ2-7; TRBD1 matches at 8 bases. The specimen comprised PBMCs, sampled from a glioma patient whose treatment included an IDH1 peptide vaccine. The receptor's source is a man younger than 45 with glioma. Some clones in this sample may be carry-over from other donors' samples. The CDR3 bases are TGTGCCAGCAGCTGGGGACAGGTGTTCTCCTACGAGCAGTACTTC. Translation gives CASSWGQVFSYEQYF.